Presented here are 18 T cell receptor beta chains from one specimen sequenced in a study of early T cells in non-severe SARS-CoV-2 infection. TCRdb ran MiXCR on the 5' RACE reads and lists one entry per CDR3 protein. The sample comprises more than 50,000 distinct CDR3 sequences, about 5.6% of which are singletons, and 6.8% rests with the top ten. Specimen: whole blood. All receptors come from an adult who was a healthcare worker with PCR-confirmed SARS-CoV-2 infection or an uninfected control (not recorded which).

In its sample, this clonotype was seen many times. CDR3: CASSSDPQGPGELFF. Written as DNA, the CDR3 is TGTGCCAGCAGCTCGGACCCTCAGGGCCCCGGGGAGCTGTTTTTT. J is TRBJ2-2 and V is TRBV7-2, with D tentatively TRBD1 (5 bases). The CDR3 spans 15 residues. The V gene's germline CDR1 is SGHTA and CDR2 FQGNSA. V shed 4 bases and J shed 6 bases, with 15 bases lying between them. Based on the CDR3 plus reference TRBV7-2 and TRBJ2-2, the full variable domain is GAGVSQSPSNKVTEKGKDVELRCDPISGHTALYWYRQSLGQGLEFLIYFQGNSAPDKSGLPSDRFSAERTGGSVSTLTIQRTQQEDSAVYLCASSSDPQGPGELFFGEGSRLTVL.

The rearrangement joins TRBV12-3 or TRBV12-4 to TRBJ1-2; TRBD1 might be the D (6 bases). The CDR3 covers 12 residues. The V and J ends lost 4 bases and 8 bases respectively, with 11 bases between them. The CDR3 DNA follows: TGTGCCAGCAGTTGGGGGACATCGGGCTACACCTTC. Translation: CASSWGTSGYTF.

This clonotype was detected many times. The rearrangement uses TRBV7-9 and TRBJ1-1; D unresolved. The CDR3 covers 15 residues. Germline V gives CDR1 SEHNR, CDR2 FQNEAQ (reference sequence). Trimming removed 5 bases from V and 0 bases from J, with 13 bases in between. CDR3: CASSATTRLNTEAFF. For the CDR3, the DNA is TGTGCCAGCAGCGCAACGACACGGTTGAACACTGAAGCTTTCTTT.

The chain combines TRBV18 with TRBJ1-1; D is undetermined. The CDR3 extends over 13 amino acids. Germline lookup yields CDR1 KGHSH and CDR2 LQKENI. The V and J ends lost 0 bases and 6 bases respectively, with 8 bases between them. The CDR3 DNA reads as TGTGCCAGCTCACCACCGGTGACGGCTGAAGCTTTCTTT. Protein sequence: CASSPPVTAEAFF.

This clonotype came up a few times. The rearrangement joins TRBV5-4 to TRBJ1-2; D is undetermined. CDR3 length: 13 amino acids. V was pared by 6 bases and J by 7 bases, with 16 bases between. Per the germline V gene, CDR1 is SGHNT and CDR2 is YYREEE (reference sequence). The CDR3 DNA reads TGTGCCAGCACAAACCCCCCTAATCCTGGCTACACCTTC. Translation gives CASTNPPNPGYTF.

The chain is built from TRBV4-1 and TRBJ2-7; 7 bases line up with TRBD1. This CDR3 comprises 16 residues. The J segment lost 2 bases and the V segment lost 4 bases, leaving 11 bases of the junction unmatched. Germline loops: CDR1 MGHRA, CDR2 YSYEKL. The CDR3 region has the DNA TGCGCCAGCAGCCCCGCTGACAGGGACCCCACCTACGAGCAGTACTTC. Translating gives CASSPADRDPTYEQYF.

This clonotype was counted at least ten times. J is TRBJ2-7 and V is TRBV7-2, with D uncertain. The germline V gene has CDR1 SGHTA and CDR2 FQGNSA. The CDR3 is made up of 14 amino acids. V lost 4 bases to trimming and J lost 0 bases, with 10 bases between them. Written as DNA, the CDR3 is TGTGCCAGCAGCTCTAGGGCGGCCTCCTACGAGCAGTACTTC. This sequence encodes CASSSRAASYEQYF.

The table lists this clonotype with many counts. CDR3 coding DNA: TGTGCTAGTGGTTTCAGTGCCAGCAATCAGCCCCAGCATTTT. It is translated as CASGFSASNQPQHF. V is TRBV12-5 and J is TRBJ1-5; D ambiguous. CDR3 length: 14 amino acids. Per germline, CDR1 LGHNT and CDR2 FRNRAP. V was trimmed by 3 bases and J by 1 base, leaving 7 bases between them.

This clonotype came up many times. The V and J genes are TRBV15 and TRBJ2-1; perhaps TRBD2 as D (5 bases). Trimming pared 3 bases from V and 2 bases from J, leaving 11 bases between. The CDR3 sequence is 15 residues long. The germline gives CDR1 LNHNV, CDR2 YYDKDF (reference sequence). In DNA, the CDR3 is TGTGCCACCAGCAGGACGTCCGGGACCTACAATGAGCAGTTCTTC. Protein: CATSRTSGTYNEQFF.

This clonotype was counted ten times or more. The rearrangement links TRBV6-5 to TRBJ1-1, with 9 bases identical to TRBD1. The CDR3 totals 18 residues. V lost 6 bases and J lost 5; bases outside the gene matches: 19. Germline assignment: CDR1 MNHEY and CDR2 SVGAGI. The CDR3 here is CASSPSRDRAPWATEAFF. As DNA, the CDR3 is TGTGCCAGCAGCCCGTCCCGGGACAGGGCCCCGTGGGCTACTGAAGCTTTCTTT.

This clonotype was counted ten times or more. V and J are TRBV6-6 and TRBJ2-2; weak D call: TRBD1 (6 bases). The CDR3 has 16 amino acids. Trimming cost V 5 bases and J 0 bases, with 13 bases left between them. The germline V gene encodes CDR1 MNHNY and CDR2 SVGAGI (reference sequence). The CDR3 sequence is CASSPITGSNTGELFF. CDR3 nucleotide sequence: TGTGCCAGCAGTCCTATCACAGGGTCGAACACCGGGGAGCTGTTTTTT.

This clonotype was recorded many times. This chain uses TRBV7-3 with TRBJ2-2; a possible D gene is TRBD1 (5 bases). Germline CDR1 SGHTA, CDR2 FQGTGA. CDR3 length equals 13 residues. The V and J ends lost 2 bases and 6 bases respectively, with 7 bases between them. The CDR3 nucleotides read TGTGCCAGCAGCTTACTCAGGGCCGGGGAGCTGTTTTTT. Amino acid sequence: CASSLLRAGELFF.

This clonotype showed up many times. The V gene is TRBV28, the J gene TRBJ2-1; 7 positions agree with TRBD1. V lost 4 bases and J lost 0; bases outside the gene matches: 6. CDR3 length: 16 amino acids. In germline, CDR1 is MDHEN, CDR2 SYDVKM. As DNA, the CDR3 is TGTGCCAGCAGTTCCATCGGGACAGCCTCCTACAATGAGCAGTTCTTC. Its protein is CASSSIGTASYNEQFF. Complete variable domain (other parts from reference TRBV28 and TRBJ2-1): DVKVTQSSRYLVKRTGEKVFLECVQDMDHENMFWYRQDPGLGLRLIYFSYDVKMKEKGDIPEGYSVSREKKERFSLILESASTNQTSMYLCASSSIGTASYNEQFFGPGTRLTVL.

This clonotype was seen more than once but under ten times. At one end the junction does not follow the germline gene, possibly because of a read error. The genes are TRBV7-2 and TRBJ2-3, with 8 positions matching TRBD2. Per the germline V gene, CDR1 is SGHTA and CDR2 is FQGNSA. This CDR3 region has 14 residues. The CDR3 loop reads CSSSLAGKGDTQYF. CDR3 in DNA: TGTTCCAGCAGCTTAGCGGGGAAGGGAGATACGCAGTATTTT.

This clonotype was recorded once. At one end, the junction sequence differs from germline, possibly due to a read error. V and J are TRBV7-9 and TRBJ1-1; D gene unclear. CDR1 and CDR2 (germline): SEHNR, FQNEAQ (reference sequence). The CDR3 loop spans 16 amino acids. The CDR3 DNA reads as TGTGTCAGCAGCCCCCGTTTGGGGTCCCTGAACACTGAAGCTTTCTTT. Residues: CVSSPRLGSLNTEAFF.

The sample holds many counts of this clonotype. This chain connects TRBV7-2 to TRBJ2-5, with a tentative D call TRBD1 (5 bases). Germline CDR1 reads SGHTA; CDR2 reads FQGNSA. This CDR3 is built from 14 residues. Trimming cost V 0 bases and J 6 bases, with 11 bases left between them. The CDR3: CASSLAQGSKTQYF. The CDR3, as DNA: TGTGCCAGCAGCTTAGCTCAGGGTTCGAAGACCCAGTACTTC.

This clonotype was found many times. This chain links TRBV6-5 with TRBJ2-2; no definite D call. The CDR3 consists of 15 residues. CDR1 and CDR2 from the germline V gene are MNHEY and SVGAGI. Trimming removed 6 bases at V and 5 bases at J, with 16 bases between. The CDR3 reads CASRKLPWGTGELFF. DNA of the CDR3: TGTGCCAGCAGAAAACTTCCTTGGGGAACCGGGGAGCTGTTTTTT.

There are many counts of this clonotype. The chain carries TRBV7-9 and TRBJ1-6; D possibly corresponds to TRBD1 (6 bases). CDR1 SEHNR and CDR2 FQNEAQ come from the germline V gene (reference sequence). The V end lost 5 bases, the J end lost 5 bases, and 13 bases lay between the germline ends. The CDR3 runs 15 residues. CDR3 nucleotide sequence: TGTGCCAGCAGCCCACTCAGGGGTAATAATTCACCCCTCCACTTT. Translation gives CASSPLRGNNSPLHF. Combining the CDR3 with reference TRBV7-9 and TRBJ1-6 gives the whole variable domain DTGVSQNPRHKITKRGQNVTFRCDPISEHNRLYWYRQTLGQGPEFLTYFQNEAQLEKSRLLSDRFSAERPKGSFSTLEIQRTEQGDSAMYLCASSPLRGNNSPLHFGNGTRLTVT.